The clone carrying this TCR beta chain was seen many times. Its target is not known. TCRdb keeps only in-frame clones here, not all; method: immunoSEQ multiplex PCR. The table records tens of thousands of clones, around 80% of them present only once. The record originates from a study of T cells after posttransplantation cyclophosphamide. Notes on the study in general: TRB clonality was highly associated with recipient CMV seropositivity and reactivation. Later post-transplant blood repertoires were often dominated by donor CD8+ memory clones. Tissue-infiltrating T cells from skin or gut overlapped little with blood T cells.

CDR3 size: 15 residues. The V and J ends lost 5 bases and 1 base, in that order; junction bases with no gene match: 6. The germline CDR1 and CDR2 sequences are SEHNR and FQNEAQ (reference sequence). Cyclophosphamide on days +3 and +4 followed busulfan-fludarabine conditioning and a marrow graft. The rearrangement joins TRBV7-9 to TRBJ2-7; 9 positions match TRBD1. The clonotype comes from a female patient between 40 and 55 years old who received an allogeneic stem cell transplant from a related donor, was CMV-positive, and had no GVHD. The graft donor may be the source of some T cells. The sample was CD4+ T cells sorted from blood, taken roughly 2,000 days after a stem cell transplant with posttransplant cyclophosphamide. The CDR3: CASSALDRGSYEQYF. CDR3 in DNA: TGTGCCAGCAGCGCCTTGGACAGGGGATCCTACGAGCAGTACTTC.